What follows are 7 T cell receptor beta chains derived from one specimen sequenced in a study of blood T cell repertoires in COVID-19. Sequencing was performed with immunoSEQ multiplex PCR; in TCRdb, only in-frame clones are kept and a portion is missing. The table has roughly 200,000 clones, about 86% seen once. Sample: PBMCs or T cells enriched from blood (not recorded which). The origin of the receptors is a woman aged 40-49 years with acute COVID-19.

V usage is TRBV28 and J usage is TRBJ2-2; perhaps TRBD2 as D (5 bases). Trimming took off 7 bases at V and 5 bases at J, with 11 bases between the two ends. Germline CDR1 reads MDHEN; CDR2 reads SYDVKM. The CDR3 has 13 residues. The CDR3, as DNA: TGTGCCAGCACCCTCCGGGAAACCGGGGAGCTGTTTTTT. Its translation is CASTLRETGELFF.

The sample holds one count of this clone. The V gene is TRBV6-1, the J gene TRBJ2-1; the match to TRBD2 covers 8 bases. The CDR3 length is 14 residues. Trimming took 3 bases from V and 7 from J; bases not matched to a gene: 5. Per the germline V gene, CDR1 is MNHNS and CDR2 is SASEGT. This CDR3 reads CASSDLASGNEQFF. CDR3 bases: TGTGCCAGCAGTGACCTGGCTAGCGGGAATGAGCAGTTCTTC.

The V gene is TRBV5-8, the J gene TRBJ2-1; no clear D gene. Germline CDR1 is SGHTS and CDR2 is YDEGEE. V lost 0 bases to trimming and J lost 0 bases, with 4 bases between them. The CDR3 has 14 amino acids. CDR3 loop: CASSLEHSYNEQFF. The CDR3 nucleotides read TGTGCCAGCAGCTTGGAACACTCCTACAATGAGCAGTTCTTC.

The rearrangement joins TRBV4-1 to TRBJ2-1; 11 bases line up with TRBD2. The CDR3 contains 17 residues. V lost 0 bases, J lost 5 bases, and 6 bases stayed unmatched. Germline loops: CDR1 MGHRA, CDR2 YSYEKL. For the CDR3, the DNA is TGCGCCAGCAGCCAAGATGGCCGGGGACTAGCGGACAATGAGCAGTTCTTC. Translating it yields CASSQDGRGLADNEQFF.

The chain uses TRBV7-7 and TRBJ2-5; 7 positions agree with TRBD1. V shed 5 bases, J shed 7 bases, and the junction held 10 bases outside the gene matches. Per germline, CDR1 SSHAT and CDR2 FNYEAQ (reference sequence). This CDR3 is built from 14 residues. CDR3 coding DNA: TGTGCCAGCAGCCCTCCCGGGACAGCCACGACCCAGTACTTC. Its translation: CASSPPGTATTQYF.

In DNA, the CDR3 is TGTGCCAGCAGCCTCCAGGAGAACACTGAAGCTTTCTTT. Translating gives CASSLQENTEAFF. The V and J genes are TRBV7-3 and TRBJ1-1; D is ambiguous. Germline V lookup: CDR1 SGHTA, CDR2 FQGTGA. The V and J ends lost 5 bases and 1 base respectively, with 8 bases between them. The CDR3 runs to 13 residues.

The chain uses TRBV15 and TRBJ2-5, with TRBD2 as a possible D gene (5 bases). V was shortened by 4 bases and J by 3 bases, with 15 bases between the two germline ends. The CDR3 sequence is 15 residues long. The germline CDR1 and CDR2 sequences are LNHNV and YYDKDF (reference sequence). The CDR3 sequence is CATSNLGLLKETQYF. The CDR3 nucleotides are TGTGCCACCAGCAACCTAGGACTCCTAAAAGAGACCCAGTACTTC.